This T cell receptor beta chain was recovered during a study of cytotoxic CD8 clonotypes in ibrutinib-treated CLL. For the study at large: In all, about a dozen patients were relapsed/refractory, approximately 14 were treatment-naive and roughly 18 were IGHV unmutated. Study findings and constraints: Against age-matched healthy donors, baseline clonality ran higher and tracked circulating CD8+ T-cell counts. Clonality went up at the time of ibrutinib response, stayed stable in sustained remission, and later dropped back toward its baseline level at progression. On treatment, the uncommon public clonotypes contracted or remained stable.

Germline assignment: CDR1 LNHDA and CDR2 SQIVND (reference sequence). The CDR3 totals 13 residues. Trimming cost V 8 bases and J 5 bases, with 13 bases left between them. Of note for this clone: Its antigen remains unknown.

Sequenced by immunoSEQ multiplex PCR; TCRdb stores in-frame clones only, minus some. Of 150,000 or so clones detected, 80% to 90% appear once; the ten largest clones hold roughly 2%. V is TRBV19 and J is TRBJ1-5; maybe TRBD1 (5 bases). The sequences come from PBMCs, collected after 24 months of ibrutinib treatment. This sequence was found in a human donor with chronic lymphocytic leukemia. CDR3 DNA: TGTGCCAGTGCAGGGTTGGTTGATCAGCCCCAGCATTTT. Its protein product is CASAGLVDQPQHF.